This T cell receptor (beta chain) emerged from a study of cytomegalovirus exposure and HLA in healthy donors. The wider study: Inside one of the first data releases sat about 91 million unique TCRs taken from HLA-typed donors. Across around 400 genotyped donors, around 82% landed in the Caucasian-associated ancestry cluster. Whole-study results and caveats: DRB1 had the most TCR associations and HLA-C the fewest, a later analysis found, with rates varying by HLA locus. The authors later linked a missense DCLRE1C variant to TCR beta V- and J-gene trimming.

The PCR used 60 Vbeta and 13 Jbeta primers. Method: immunoSEQ multiplex PCR; TCRdb's copy keeps in-frame clones and lacks some. Here the sample spans some 140,000 clones, over 70% being singletons. As concerns this clone: Its antigen is as yet unknown.

Per germline, CDR1 SGHRS and CDR2 YFSETQ. V shed 5 bases and J shed 4 bases, with 12 bases lying between them. This CDR3 contains 14 residues. Input material: PBMCs. V gene TRBV5-1 combines with J gene TRBJ1-4; weak D call: TRBD1 (5 bases). The sequence was collected from a man aged 18 to 30 in good health and CMV-seronegative. The CDR3 nucleotides read TGCGCCAGCAGTCGACCGGGACTTAATGAAAAACTGTTTTTT. Protein: CASSRPGLNEKLFF.